These 18 T cell receptor beta chains came from one sample sequenced in a study of brain T cells in children with intractable seizures. Documented time point: blood from clinic visit 5 months post-surgery; TSC patient then seizure free. Method: immunoSEQ multiplex PCR; TCRdb's copy keeps in-frame clones and lacks some. The repertoire holds about 340,000 clones, with about 94% as singletons. Sequencing was performed on peripheral blood, taken more than 4 months after surgery. The source is a boy younger than two with tuberous sclerosis and intractable seizures.

The V gene is TRBV19, the J gene TRBJ1-4, with unresolved D. Germline loops: CDR1 LNHDA, CDR2 SQIVND (reference sequence). CDR3 length: 14 residues. V lost 5 bases, J lost 5 bases, and 12 bases lay in between. The CDR3 loop reads CASSDRASNEKLFF. In DNA form, the CDR3 reads TGTGCCAGTAGTGACCGGGCCTCGAATGAAAAACTGTTTTTT.

The chain joins TRBV5-1 to TRBJ1-1; the D gene is possibly TRBD1 (6 bases). V lost 7 bases and J lost 3, with 16 bases in between. This CDR3 region has 14 residues. Germline loops: CDR1 SGHRS, CDR2 YFSETQ. CDR3: CASHWGGRDTEAFF. DNA of the CDR3: TGCGCCAGCCACTGGGGGGGCAGAGACACTGAAGCTTTCTTT.

This chain connects TRBV28 to TRBJ1-2; D not certain. This CDR3 is built from 13 residues. V was trimmed by 3 bases and J by 6 bases, leaving 11 bases between them. Germline V lookup: CDR1 MDHEN, CDR2 SYDVKM. The CDR3: CASSFPLQDGYTF. The CDR3 bases are TGTGCCAGCAGTTTCCCCCTCCAGGATGGCTACACCTTC.

CDR3 DNA: TGTGCCTGGAGTGTTTTGGGGATGAGCAATCAGCCCCAGCATTTT. Its translation is CAWSVLGMSNQPQHF. The V gene is TRBV30, the J gene TRBJ1-5; D gene ambiguous. V was pared by 0 bases and J by 1 base, with 10 bases between. The CDR3 extends over 15 amino acids. Germline lookup yields CDR1 GTSNPN and CDR2 SVGIG (reference sequence).

The J gene is TRBJ1-2, the V gene TRBV18; TRBD1 might be the D (5 bases). V gave up 3 bases and J gave up 3 bases, with 11 bases separating them. The CDR3 is 14 residues long. CDR1 is KGHSH, CDR2 LQKENI, per germline. DNA of the CDR3: TGTGCCAGCTCACCCGGCAGGGTGTACTATGGCTACACCTTC. This translates into CASSPGRVYYGYTF.

This chain joins TRBV7-8 and TRBJ2-1; D remains ambiguous. Per germline, CDR1 SGHVS and CDR2 FQNEAQ. The V end lost 4 bases, the J end lost 4 bases, and 5 bases lay between the germline ends. This CDR3 spans 12 amino acids. The CDR3 protein is CASSSEYNEQFF. The CDR3 nucleotides are TGTGCCAGCAGCTCCGAGTACAATGAGCAGTTCTTC.

CDR3 amino acids: CASSFSSNTEAFF. The CDR3 DNA reads TGTGCCAGCAGCTTCTCCTCGAACACTGAAGCTTTCTTT. The chain couples TRBV7-9 to TRBJ1-1; no clear D gene. The CDR3 extends over 13 amino acids. V was pared by 3 bases and J by 1 base, with 6 bases between. From germline, CDR1 is SEHNR and CDR2 FQNEAQ (reference sequence).

The V call is TRBV6-5, the J call TRBJ2-5, with 9 bases fitting TRBD1. CDR3 length equals 14 residues. With V trimmed by 5 bases and J by 4 bases, 5 bases remained unmatched. Germline V CDR1 and CDR2: MNHEY, SVGAGI. CDR3 loop: CASSRDRAGETQYF. As DNA, the CDR3 is TGTGCCAGCAGTAGGGACAGGGCGGGAGAGACCCAGTACTTC.

This chain joins TRBV2 and TRBJ1-1; D ambiguous. Trimming pared 5 bases from V and 3 bases from J, leaving 10 bases between. CDR3 size: 13 residues. The germline CDR1 and CDR2 sequences are SNHLY and FYNNEI. The CDR3 DNA reads as TGTGCCAGCAGTACCGGGTCGGACACTGAAGCTTTCTTT. Amino acid sequence: CASSTGSDTEAFF.

V usage is TRBV7-9 and J usage is TRBJ1-1; 7 bases map to TRBD1. The CDR3 is 14 residues long. Trimming cost V 5 bases and J 4 bases; bases outside gene matches: 7. Germline V gives CDR1 SEHNR, CDR2 FQNEAQ (reference sequence). The CDR3 here is CASSGGGGGTEAFF. CDR3 DNA sequence: TGTGCCAGCAGCGGAGGGGGCGGGGGCACTGAAGCTTTCTTT.

This clone is a singleton in its sample. The chain employs TRBV21-1 and TRBJ1-6. TRBV21-1 is marked as a pseudogene. The CDR3 consists of 15 residues. In nucleotides, the CDR3 is TGTGCCAGCAGCAAATGCCGGGGGATCCATTCACCCCTCCACTTT. Protein product: CASSKCRGIHSPLHF.

The V and J genes are TRBV15 and TRBJ1-2; TRBD1 aligns across 7 bases. The germline V gene has CDR1 LNHNV and CDR2 YYDKDF (reference sequence). The CDR3 loop spans 16 amino acids. The V gene end was trimmed by 3 bases and the J gene end by 0 bases; junction bases not matched to a gene: 7. CDR3 nucleotide sequence: TGTGCCACCAGCAGCACTCGGACAGGCCCTAACTATGGCTACACCTTC. Translated: CATSSTRTGPNYGYTF. The whole variable domain, remainder taken from reference TRBV15 and TRBJ1-2, is DAMVIQNPRYQVTQFGKPVTLSCSQTLNHNVMYWYQQKSSQAPKLLFHYYDKDFNNEADTPDNFQSRRPNTSFCFLDIRSPGLGDTAMYLCATSSTRTGPNYGYTFGSGTRLTVV.

This sequence joins TRBV3-1 (or the pseudogene TRBV3-2) and TRBJ1-3; 7 bases map to TRBD1. The CDR3 sequence is 15 residues long. CDR1 LGHDT and CDR2 YNNKEL come from the germline V gene (reference sequence). The junction had 4 bases not matched to a gene; V was cut back by 5 bases and J by 0 bases. CDR3 residues: CASSEAGGSGNTIYF. The CDR3 DNA sequence: TGTGCCAGCAGCGAAGCAGGGGGCTCTGGAAACACCATATATTTT.

The chain links TRBV19 to TRBJ1-2, with TRBD1 matching 7 bases. The CDR3 consists of 13 residues. Losses at the gene ends were 6 bases for V and 4 bases for J; bases not matched to a gene: 5. From germline, CDR1 is LNHDA and CDR2 SQIVND (reference sequence). This chain's CDR3 is CASRPTGPYGYTF. The CDR3 DNA reads as TGTGCCAGTAGACCGACAGGGCCCTATGGCTACACCTTC.

Note on this clone: The same CDR3 also results from other DNA sequences found in this sample. The chain couples TRBV20-1 to TRBJ1-1; 7 bases agree with TRBD1. The CDR3 is 11 residues long. In germline, CDR1 is DFQATT, CDR2 SNEGSKA (reference sequence). Trimming cost V 5 bases and J 4 bases; bases outside gene matches: 1. CDR3 amino acids: CSASGGTEAFF. In nucleotides, the CDR3 is TGCAGTGCTTCAGGGGGCACTGAAGCTTTCTTT.

A note on this clone: Other DNA sequences in the sample encode the same CDR3. The V call is TRBV29-1, the J call TRBJ2-5, with 10 positions matching TRBD2. V trimming: 4 bases; J trimming: 4 bases; junction bases outside the gene matches: 0. This CDR3 has 12 residues. Germline V gives CDR1 SQVTM, CDR2 ANQGSEA. CDR3 DNA: TGCAGCGTTGTAGCGGGAGGAGAGACCCAGTACTTC. This encodes CSVVAGGETQYF.

V and J are TRBV9 and TRBJ2-3; D may be TRBD2 (5 bases). The CDR3 contains 13 residues. Germline lookup yields CDR1 SGDLS and CDR2 YYNGEE. Trimming cost V 4 bases and J 5 bases, with 11 bases left between them. The CDR3: CASSPTAGDTQYF. The CDR3 region has the DNA TGTGCCAGCAGCCCCACGGCGGGAGATACGCAGTATTTT.

The chain carries TRBV9 and TRBJ1-1; TRBD1 matches 8 bases. The germline V gene encodes CDR1 SGDLS and CDR2 YYNGEE. V shed 4 bases, J shed 1 base, and the junction held 9 bases outside the gene matches. The CDR3 is made up of 16 amino acids. CDR3 region: CASSPHAGQENTEAFF. The CDR3 region has the DNA TGTGCCAGCAGCCCACATGCGGGACAGGAGAACACTGAAGCTTTCTTT.